This TCR beta chain was sequenced during a study of T-cell memory formation after mild COVID-19. Study results and caveats: There was no confirmation that second-wave clones peaking on day 37 were SARS-CoV-2 specific. Clones that shrank (day 15 to 85) were balanced CD4/CD8, whereas later expanders leaned CD4+.

TCRdb processed the 5' RACE reads anew with MiXCR; each CDR3 protein has one entry. This table holds 150,000 to 200,000 distinct CDR3 sequences, roughly 12% found once. CDR3 size: 14 residues. Trimming took 6 bases from V and 11 from J; bases not matched to a gene: 6. The V gene's germline CDR1 is MDHEN and CDR2 SYDVKM. Regarding this clonotype: Its antigen is currently unknown.

The receptor was isolated from a man in his late teens or twenties who had mild COVID-19 (a few samples of this study predate the infection). Cell type and time point are not known. The genes are TRBV28 and TRBJ2-1; 14 bases map to TRBD2. The specimen sequenced was PBMCs or a T cell subset sorted from them (not recorded which). In nucleotides, the CDR3 is TGTGCCAGCAGCAAGACTAGCGGGGGGGCACAGCAGTTCTTC. Amino acids: CASSKTSGGAQQFF.